These 23 T cell receptor beta chains were all obtained from the same sample, sequenced in a study of T cells in Graves' hyperthyroidism and ophthalmopathy. There were TCR beta CDR3 regions amplified from RNA transcripts. The TCR CDR3 was amplified in a first-round RT-PCR using the HTBI primer set. TCRdb re-analysed the multiplex PCR reads in MiXCR, keeping a single row per CDR3 protein. This table has 350,000 to 400,000 distinct CDR3 sequences, just under 15% appearing once. Sequences were obtained from blood. The receptors shown here come from a woman aged 25 to 39 with Graves' hyperthyroidism.

This clonotype was counted many times. The V call is TRBV15, the J call TRBJ2-3; 9 bases fit TRBD2. Germline trimming cut 3 bases from V and 0 bases from J; bases unmatched to any gene: 1. The germline V gene encodes CDR1 LNHNV and CDR2 YYDKDF (reference sequence). The CDR3 loop spans 15 amino acids. The CDR3 coding sequence is TGTGCCACCAGCAGGCTAGCGGGGAGCACAGATACGCAGTATTTT. Translation gives CATSRLAGSTDTQYF. Drawing the rest from reference TRBV15 and TRBJ2-3, the complete variable domain is DAMVIQNPRYQVTQFGKPVTLSCSQTLNHNVMYWYQQKSSQAPKLLFHYYDKDFNNEADTPDNFQSRRPNTSFCFLDIRSPGLGDTAMYLCATSRLAGSTDTQYFGPGTRLTVL.

About this clonotype itself: This may arise from a read error, as a much more abundant clone is one base away. This chain links TRBV20-1 with TRBJ2-2; the D gene is possibly TRBD2 (5 bases). Germline CDR1 reads DFQATT; CDR2 reads SNEGSKA (reference sequence). This CDR3 has 13 amino acids. The CDR3 nucleotides are TGCAGTGCCGCGATCGCGAACACCGGGGAGCCGTTTTTT. Residues: CSAAIANTGEPFF.

The sample holds many counts of this clonotype. This rearrangement joins TRBV3-1 to TRBJ2-7; 7 bases fit TRBD1. Unmatched junction bases numbered 9, after V lost 3 bases and J lost 4 bases. The CDR3 contains 15 residues. Germline values: CDR1 LGHDT, CDR2 YNNKEL (reference sequence). CDR3 region: CASSQEQGRNYEQYF. The CDR3 nucleotides read TGTGCCAGCAGCCAGGAACAGGGGAGAAATTACGAGCAGTACTTC.

The rearrangement uses TRBV14 and TRBJ2-1; 9 nucleotides match TRBD1. The length of the CDR3 is 13 residues. With 5 bases clipped from V and 8 bases from J, the junction kept 4 bases outside the gene matches. Germline V CDR1 and CDR2: SGHDN, FVKESK. The CDR3: CASSLDRGDEQFF. DNA for the CDR3: TGTGCCAGCAGCTTAGACAGGGGGGATGAGCAGTTCTTC.

This clonotype was seen at least ten times. The chain links TRBV3-1 to TRBJ2-2; no clear D gene. V dropped 5 bases and J dropped 6 bases, with 7 bases sitting between them. The CDR3 sequence is 12 residues long. Germline V gene lookup returns CDR1 LGHDT and CDR2 YNNKEL (reference sequence). CDR3 DNA: TGTGCCAGCAGCTACGCGGCCGGGGAGCTGTTTTTT. Amino acid sequence: CASSYAAGELFF.

The chain uses TRBV12-3 or TRBV12-4 and TRBJ1-5, with 7 bases lining up with TRBD1. This CDR3 has 15 residues. Losses at the gene ends were 6 bases for V and 5 bases for J; bases not matched to a gene: 10. The CDR3 loop reads CASSTGQVGDQPQHF. CDR3 coding DNA: TGTGCCAGCAGCACAGGACAGGTCGGGGATCAGCCCCAGCATTTT.

This clonotype was recorded a few times. The chain carries TRBV6-1 and TRBJ1-2, with TRBD1 matching over 7 bases. CDR3 length: 15 amino acids. CDR1 is MNHNS, CDR2 SASEGT, per germline. J lost 4 bases, V lost 4 bases, and 9 bases had no gene match. CDR3 bases: TGTGCCAGCAGTGTTATTCCCGGGACAGTCTATGGCTACACCTTC. It is translated as CASSVIPGTVYGYTF.

By share, this clonotype ranks as medium-sized. The V call is TRBV29-1, the J call TRBJ2-3; 9 nucleotides line up with TRBD2. The CDR3 runs to 14 residues. Germline values: CDR1 SQVTM, CDR2 ANQGSEA. The V segment lost 4 bases and the J segment 2 bases; nucleotides outside the gene matches: 4. The CDR3 protein is CSVGLAGLTDTQYF. The CDR3 DNA reads as TGCAGCGTTGGTCTAGCGGGACTCACAGATACGCAGTATTTT.

This clonotype was counted between two and nine times. This chain joins TRBV29-1 and TRBJ2-1, with D maybe TRBD2 (6 bases). The CDR3 contains 15 residues. Looked up from germline, CDR1 is SQVTM and CDR2 is ANQGSEA. CDR3 amino acids: CRVGGGGSSYNEQFF. CDR3 nucleotides: TGCAGGGTCGGGGGTGGGGGGAGCTCCTACAATGAGCAGTTCTTC.

In its sample, this clonotype was seen a few times. V and J are TRBV6-1 and TRBJ2-3; TRBD1 matches 7 bases. This CDR3 contains 15 residues. Trimming at V came to 3 bases and at J to 4 bases, leaving 7 bases not matched to a gene. Germline CDR1 is MNHNS and CDR2 is SASEGT. CDR3 sequence: CASSERQGTPDTQYF. The CDR3 DNA sequence: TGTGCCAGCAGTGAGAGACAGGGAACCCCAGATACGCAGTATTTT.

This clonotype was seen at least ten times. The chain recombines TRBV7-9 with TRBJ2-1; 8 bases agree with TRBD2. The CDR3 totals 15 residues. V was clipped by 4 bases and J by 5 bases; unmatched bases: 7. Germline lookup yields CDR1 SEHNR and CDR2 FQNEAQ (reference sequence). CDR3 sequence: CASSSRLARNNEQFF. CDR3 nucleotide sequence: TGTGCCAGCAGCTCCAGACTAGCGAGGAACAATGAGCAGTTCTTC.

This CDR3 is CASSLFLGDGQETQYF. The CDR3 DNA is TGTGCCAGCAGTTTATTCTTGGGGGACGGACAAGAGACCCAGTACTTC. The chain combines TRBV28 with TRBJ2-5; either TRBD1 or TRBD2 may supply D (5 bases each). Germline V gene sequence: CDR1 MDHEN, CDR2 SYDVKM. CDR3 size: 16 residues. Between the trimmed V and J ends, which lost 1 base and 2 bases, there was a span of 14 bases.

The chain recombines TRBV19 with TRBJ2-2, with a tentative D call TRBD1 (7 bases). V was cut by 7 bases and J by 3 bases, with 18 bases left in between. Germline CDR1 LNHDA, CDR2 SQIVND (reference sequence). The CDR3 spans 16 residues. The CDR3 reads CASIGRTGQDTGELFF. In DNA, the CDR3 is TGTGCCAGTATTGGGAGGACAGGACAGGACACCGGGGAGCTGTTTTTT.

This clonotype was recorded a few times. One junction end does not reproduce the germline sequence, and a read error may be involved. This chain uses TRBV29-1 with TRBJ2-4; 14 bases are shared with TRBD2. This CDR3 comprises 16 residues. The germline V gene has CDR1 SQVTM and CDR2 ANQGSEA. This CDR3 is CSVGTSGSVAKNTQYF. The CDR3 DNA reads as TGCAGCGTCGGGACTAGCGGGAGCGTTGCCAAAAACACTCAGTACTTC.

This clonotype was detected many times. The DNA for the CDR3 is TGTGCCAGCAGCCATAACCAGGGGGCGAGTCTACCGGATACGCAGTATTTT. Translation: CASSHNQGASLPDTQYF. The chain joins TRBV7-2 to TRBJ2-3, with 8 bases lining up with TRBD1. V was pared by 5 bases and J by 6 bases, with 16 bases of the junction left unmatched. Germline V lookup: CDR1 SGHTA, CDR2 FQGNSA. The CDR3 runs 17 residues.

This clonotype occurred a few times. The chain employs TRBV11-2 and TRBJ2-2; 9 positions match TRBD2. This CDR3 is 16 amino acids long. Per germline, CDR1 SGHAT and CDR2 FQNNGV. The V segment lost 7 bases and the J segment 1 base; nucleotides outside the gene matches: 7. The CDR3 DNA sequence: TGTGCCAGCAACCTACAACTAGCGGGGAACACCGGGGAGCTGTTTTTT. Encoded protein: CASNLQLAGNTGELFF.

V and J are TRBV4-1 and TRBJ2-2, with D tentatively TRBD1 (5 bases). Trimming took 4 bases from V and 3 from J, leaving 15 bases between them. Germline V gene data show CDR1 as MGHRA and CDR2 as YSYEKL. This CDR3 contains 16 residues. The DNA for the CDR3 is TGCGCCAGCAGCCCGCTATTGATAGGGGACACCGGGGAGCTGTTTTTT. Protein sequence: CASSPLLIGDTGELFF.

This clonotype was counted a few times. The rearrangement uses TRBV20-1 and TRBJ2-2; D gene uncertain. The ends were cut back, 5 bases at V and 5 bases at J, with 12 bases in the middle. The CDR3 contains 13 residues. Germline CDR1 is DFQATT and CDR2 is SNEGSKA (reference sequence). This chain's CDR3 is CSALVDRTGELFF. The CDR3 DNA is TGCAGTGCTCTTGTGGACCGGACCGGGGAGCTGTTTTTT.

A note on this clonotype: This may arise from a read error, as a much more abundant clone is one base away. The chain recombines TRBV18 with TRBJ1-1; TRBD1 is a possible D gene (5 bases). Per germline, CDR1 KGHSH and CDR2 LQKENI. Trimming took 4 bases from V and 7 from J, leaving 16 bases between them. CDR3 length: 14 residues. CDR3 region: CASSLSPGMYEAFF. CDR3 DNA: TGTGCCAGCTCACTATCCCCAGGGATGTATGAAGCTTTCTTT.

The chain has TRBV2 and TRBJ2-1; TRBD2 aligns across 9 bases. J lost 12 bases, V lost 7 bases, and 4 bases had no gene match. The CDR3 contains 11 residues. Germline V CDR1 and CDR2: SNHLY, FYNNEI. CDR3 amino acids: CASTSGIGQFF. CDR3 bases: TGTGCCAGCACTAGCGGGATTGGGCAGTTCTTC.

This clonotype was observed at least ten times. J is TRBJ2-2 and V is TRBV3-1; 10 bases align to TRBD2. V lost 2 bases and J lost 5; bases outside the gene matches: 5. Germline V lookup: CDR1 LGHDT, CDR2 YNNKEL (reference sequence). This CDR3 has 16 amino acids. The CDR3 protein is CASSQTGTSATGELFF. CDR3 DNA: TGTGCCAGCAGCCAAACCGGGACTAGCGCAACCGGGGAGCTGTTTTTT.

Here the CDR3 DNA reads TGTGCCAGCGGGATTATCACCGGGGAGCTGTTTTTT. It codes for CASGIITGELFF. The gene calls are TRBV3-1 and TRBJ2-2, with unresolved D. CDR1 LGHDT and CDR2 YNNKEL come from the germline V gene (reference sequence). V dropped 8 bases and J dropped 4 bases, with 8 bases sitting between them. The CDR3 covers 12 residues.

This clonotype came up many times. The chain links TRBV3-1 to TRBJ2-7; 8 bases align to TRBD2. Germline assignment: CDR1 LGHDT and CDR2 YNNKEL (reference sequence). The CDR3 covers 14 residues. The V segment lost 3 bases and the J segment 0 bases; nucleotides outside the gene matches: 1. Here the CDR3 DNA reads TGTGCCAGCAGCCATAGCGGGACCTCCTACGAGCAGTACTTC. Translated: CASSHSGTSYEQYF.